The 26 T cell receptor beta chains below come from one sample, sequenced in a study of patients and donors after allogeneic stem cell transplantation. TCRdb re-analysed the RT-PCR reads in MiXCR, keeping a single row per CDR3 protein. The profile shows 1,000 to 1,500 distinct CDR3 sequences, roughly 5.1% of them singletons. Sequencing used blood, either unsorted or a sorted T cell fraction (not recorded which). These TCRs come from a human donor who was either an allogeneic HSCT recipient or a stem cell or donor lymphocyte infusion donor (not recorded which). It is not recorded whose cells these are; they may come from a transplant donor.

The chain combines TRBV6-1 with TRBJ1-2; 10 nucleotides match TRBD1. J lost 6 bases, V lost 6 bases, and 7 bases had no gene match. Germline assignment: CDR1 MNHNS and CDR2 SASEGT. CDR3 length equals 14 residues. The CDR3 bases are TGTGCCAGCAGGGCCCGGGACAGGGGTAATGGCTACACCTTC. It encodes CASRARDRGNGYTF.

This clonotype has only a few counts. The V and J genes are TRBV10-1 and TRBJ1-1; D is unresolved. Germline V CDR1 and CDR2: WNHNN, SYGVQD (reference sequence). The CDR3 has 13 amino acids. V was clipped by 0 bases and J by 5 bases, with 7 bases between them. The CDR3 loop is CASSESSATEAFF. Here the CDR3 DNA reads TGCGCCAGCAGTGAGTCCTCGGCTACTGAAGCTTTCTTT.

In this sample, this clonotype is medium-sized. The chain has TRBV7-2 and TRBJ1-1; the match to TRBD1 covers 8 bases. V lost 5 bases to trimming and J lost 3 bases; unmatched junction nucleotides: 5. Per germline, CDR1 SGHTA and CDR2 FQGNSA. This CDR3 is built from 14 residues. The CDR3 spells CASSRQQGDTEAFF. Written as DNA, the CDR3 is TGTGCCAGCAGCCGGCAACAGGGGGACACTGAAGCTTTCTTT. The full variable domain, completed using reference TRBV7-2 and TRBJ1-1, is GAGVSQSPSNKVTEKGKDVELRCDPISGHTALYWYRQSLGQGLEFLIYFQGNSAPDKSGLPSDRFSAERTGGSVSTLTIQRTQQEDSAVYLCASSRQQGDTEAFFGQGTRLTVV.

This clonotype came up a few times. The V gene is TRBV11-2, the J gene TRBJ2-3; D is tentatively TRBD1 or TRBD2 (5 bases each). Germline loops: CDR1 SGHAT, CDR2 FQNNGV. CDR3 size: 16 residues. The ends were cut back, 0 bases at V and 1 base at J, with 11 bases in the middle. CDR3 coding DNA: TGTGCCAGCAGCTTAGATCGGGGCAGGGGCACAGATACGCAGTATTTT. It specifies CASSLDRGRGTDTQYF.

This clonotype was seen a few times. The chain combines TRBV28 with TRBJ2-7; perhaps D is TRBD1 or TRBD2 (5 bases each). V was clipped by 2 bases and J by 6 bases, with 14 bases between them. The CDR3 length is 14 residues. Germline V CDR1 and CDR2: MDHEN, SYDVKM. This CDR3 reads CASSLSSRGGEQYF. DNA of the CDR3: TGTGCCAGCAGTTTAAGCTCCCGTGGGGGCGAGCAGTACTTC.

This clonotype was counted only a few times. The CDR3 coding sequence is TGTGCCAGCAGTTCGCCGGGACAGCTTTGGGGCTACACCTTC. Amino acids: CASSSPGQLWGYTF. The chain couples TRBV27 to TRBJ1-2, with 7 bases fitting TRBD1. The V gene's germline CDR1 is MNHEY and CDR2 SMNVEV (reference sequence). J was trimmed by 8 bases and V by 4 bases; bases with no gene match: 10. The CDR3 has 14 residues.

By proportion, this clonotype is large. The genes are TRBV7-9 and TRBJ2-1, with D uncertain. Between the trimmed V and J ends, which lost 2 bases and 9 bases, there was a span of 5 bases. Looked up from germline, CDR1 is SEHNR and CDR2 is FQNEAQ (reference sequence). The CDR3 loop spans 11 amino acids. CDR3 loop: CASSLRAEQFF. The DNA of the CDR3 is TGTGCCAGCAGCTTAAGGGCTGAGCAGTTCTTC.

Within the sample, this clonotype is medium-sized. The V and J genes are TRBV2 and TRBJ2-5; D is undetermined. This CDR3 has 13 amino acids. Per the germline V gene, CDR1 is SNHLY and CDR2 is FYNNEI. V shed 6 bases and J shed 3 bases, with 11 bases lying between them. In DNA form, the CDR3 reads TGTGCCAGCAGCCCAGACACCGAAGAGACCCAGTACTTC. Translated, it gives CASSPDTEETQYF.

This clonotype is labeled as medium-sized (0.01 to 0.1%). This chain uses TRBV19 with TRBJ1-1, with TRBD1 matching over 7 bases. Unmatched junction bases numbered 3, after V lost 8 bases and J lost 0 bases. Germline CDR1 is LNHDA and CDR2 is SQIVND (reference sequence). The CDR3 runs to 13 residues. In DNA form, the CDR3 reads TGTGCCAGTGGTGGGACAGTGAACACTGAAGCTTTCTTT. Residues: CASGGTVNTEAFF.

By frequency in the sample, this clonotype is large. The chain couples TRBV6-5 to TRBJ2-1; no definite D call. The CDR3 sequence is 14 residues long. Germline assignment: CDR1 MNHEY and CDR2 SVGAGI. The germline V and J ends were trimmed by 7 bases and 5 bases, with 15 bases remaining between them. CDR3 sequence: CASISREVNNEQFF. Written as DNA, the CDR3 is TGTGCCAGCATCTCTCGAGAGGTTAACAATGAGCAGTTCTTC.

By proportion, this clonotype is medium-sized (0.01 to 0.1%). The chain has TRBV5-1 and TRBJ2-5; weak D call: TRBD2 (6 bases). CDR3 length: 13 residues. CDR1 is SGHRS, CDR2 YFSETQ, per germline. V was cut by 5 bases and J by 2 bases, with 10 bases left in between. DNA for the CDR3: TGCGCCAGCAGACTTGGAGGGCAAGAGACCCAGTACTTC. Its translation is CASRLGGQETQYF.

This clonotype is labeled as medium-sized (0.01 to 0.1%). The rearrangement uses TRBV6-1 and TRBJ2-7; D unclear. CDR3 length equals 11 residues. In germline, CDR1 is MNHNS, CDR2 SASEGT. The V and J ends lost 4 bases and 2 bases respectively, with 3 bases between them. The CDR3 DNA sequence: TGTGCCAGCAGTGCCGCCTACGAGCAGTACTTC. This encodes CASSAAYEQYF.

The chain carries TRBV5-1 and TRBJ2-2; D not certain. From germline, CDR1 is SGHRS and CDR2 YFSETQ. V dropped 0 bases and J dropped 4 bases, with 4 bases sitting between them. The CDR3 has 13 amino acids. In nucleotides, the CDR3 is TGCGCCAGCAGCTTGGAGGTCACCGGGGAGCTGTTTTTT. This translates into CASSLEVTGELFF.

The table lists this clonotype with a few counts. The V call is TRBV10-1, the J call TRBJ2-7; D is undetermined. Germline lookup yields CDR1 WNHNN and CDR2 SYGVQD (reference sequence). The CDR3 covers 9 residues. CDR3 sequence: CGVGNEQYF. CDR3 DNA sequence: TGCGGCGTAGGAAACGAGCAGTACTTC.

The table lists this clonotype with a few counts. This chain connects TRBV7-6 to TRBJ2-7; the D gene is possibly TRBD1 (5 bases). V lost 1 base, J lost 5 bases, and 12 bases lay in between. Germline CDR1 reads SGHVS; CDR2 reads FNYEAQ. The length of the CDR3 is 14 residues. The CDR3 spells CASSLGWQGHEQYF. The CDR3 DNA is TGTGCCAGCAGCTTAGGGTGGCAGGGCCACGAGCAGTACTTC.

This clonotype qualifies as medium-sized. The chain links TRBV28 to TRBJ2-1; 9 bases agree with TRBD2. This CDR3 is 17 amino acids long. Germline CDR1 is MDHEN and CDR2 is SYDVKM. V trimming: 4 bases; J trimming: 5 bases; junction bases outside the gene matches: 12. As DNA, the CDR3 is TGTGCCAGCAGTTCCCTCGGGGTTAGCGGGAGTAACAATGAGCAGTTCTTC. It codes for CASSSLGVSGSNNEQFF.

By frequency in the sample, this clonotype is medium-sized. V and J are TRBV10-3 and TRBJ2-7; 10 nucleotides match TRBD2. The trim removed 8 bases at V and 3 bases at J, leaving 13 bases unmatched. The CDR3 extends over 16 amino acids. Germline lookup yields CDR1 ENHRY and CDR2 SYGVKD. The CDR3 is CAIGLSSGTSVYEQYF. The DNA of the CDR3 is TGTGCCATCGGTCTGTCTTCAGGGACTAGCGTCTACGAGCAGTACTTC.

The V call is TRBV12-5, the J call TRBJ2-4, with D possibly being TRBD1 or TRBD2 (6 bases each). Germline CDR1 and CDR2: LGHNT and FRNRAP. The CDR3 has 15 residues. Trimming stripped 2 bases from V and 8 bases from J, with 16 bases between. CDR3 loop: CASGLSGQPGDIQYF. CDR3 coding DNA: TGTGCTAGTGGTTTGTCCGGACAGCCGGGGGACATTCAGTACTTC.

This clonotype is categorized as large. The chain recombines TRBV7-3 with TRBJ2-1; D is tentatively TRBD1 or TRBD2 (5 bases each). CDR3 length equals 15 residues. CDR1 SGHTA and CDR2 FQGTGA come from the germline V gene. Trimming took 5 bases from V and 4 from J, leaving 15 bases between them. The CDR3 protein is CASSPTGTQYNEQFF. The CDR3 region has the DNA TGTGCCAGCAGCCCAACCGGGACCCAGTACAATGAGCAGTTCTTC.

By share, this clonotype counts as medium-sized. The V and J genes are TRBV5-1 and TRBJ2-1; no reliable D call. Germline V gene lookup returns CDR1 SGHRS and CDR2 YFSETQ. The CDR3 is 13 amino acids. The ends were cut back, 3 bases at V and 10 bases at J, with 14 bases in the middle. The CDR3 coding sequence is TGCGCCAGCAGCTCGGGTCCCCGTGCAGAGCAGTTCTTC. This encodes CASSSGPRAEQFF.

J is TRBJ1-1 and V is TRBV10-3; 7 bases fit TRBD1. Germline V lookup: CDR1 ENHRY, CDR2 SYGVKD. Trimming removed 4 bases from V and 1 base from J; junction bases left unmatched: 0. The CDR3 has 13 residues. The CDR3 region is CAISGTGNTEAFF. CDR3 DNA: TGTGCCATCAGTGGGACAGGGAACACTGAAGCTTTCTTT.

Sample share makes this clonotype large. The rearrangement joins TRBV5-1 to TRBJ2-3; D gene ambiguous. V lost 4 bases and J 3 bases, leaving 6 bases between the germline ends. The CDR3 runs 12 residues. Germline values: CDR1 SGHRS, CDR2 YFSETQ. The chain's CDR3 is CASSPQTDTQYF. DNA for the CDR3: TGCGCCAGCAGCCCTCAAACAGATACGCAGTATTTT.

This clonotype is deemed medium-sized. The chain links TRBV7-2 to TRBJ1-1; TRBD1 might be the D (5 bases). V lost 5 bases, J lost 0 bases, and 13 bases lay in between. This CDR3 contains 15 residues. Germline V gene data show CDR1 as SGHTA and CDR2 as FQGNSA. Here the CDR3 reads CASSPPGRMNTEAFF. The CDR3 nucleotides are TGTGCCAGCAGCCCCCCGGGACGGATGAACACTGAAGCTTTCTTT.

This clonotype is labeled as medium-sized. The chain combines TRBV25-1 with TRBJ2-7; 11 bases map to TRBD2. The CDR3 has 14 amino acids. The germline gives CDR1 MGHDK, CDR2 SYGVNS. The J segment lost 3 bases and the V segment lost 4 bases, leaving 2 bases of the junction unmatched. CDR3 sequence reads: CASSVLAGDYEQYF. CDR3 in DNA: TGTGCCAGCAGTGTACTAGCGGGGGACTACGAGCAGTACTTC.

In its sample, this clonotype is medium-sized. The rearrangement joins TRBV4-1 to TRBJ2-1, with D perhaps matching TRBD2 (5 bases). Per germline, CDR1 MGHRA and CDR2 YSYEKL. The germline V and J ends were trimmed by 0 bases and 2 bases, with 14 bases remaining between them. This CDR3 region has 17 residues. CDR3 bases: TGCGCCAGCAGCCAAGAGGGAGCTTTAGGGACCTACAATGAGCAGTTCTTC. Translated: CASSQEGALGTYNEQFF.

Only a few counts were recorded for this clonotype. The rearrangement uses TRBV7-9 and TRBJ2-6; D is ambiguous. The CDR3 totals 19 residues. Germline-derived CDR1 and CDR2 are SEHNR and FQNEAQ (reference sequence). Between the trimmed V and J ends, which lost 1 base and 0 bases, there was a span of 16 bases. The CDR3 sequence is CASSLEPLGRNSGANVLTF. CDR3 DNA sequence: TGTGCCAGCAGCTTAGAACCCTTGGGCAGGAACTCTGGGGCCAACGTCCTGACTTTC.